The clone carrying this T cell receptor beta chain was seen only a few times. Researchers reported sorting CD4+ naive, central memory, regulatory and stem cell-like memory cells via CD45RO/CCR7/CD25/CD127/CD95/CD27. The investigators reverse transcribed all of the isolated RNA, so they sequenced expressed TCRB transcripts. Generated by immunoSEQ multiplex PCR, the TCRdb table keeps only in-frame clones and is missing some. This repertoire shows about half a million clones, 30% found once; its top ten account for about 0.065%. V trimming: 4 bases; J trimming: 4 bases; junction bases outside the gene matches: 4. CDR1 MNHNY and CDR2 SVGAGI come from the germline V gene (reference sequence). The CDR3 loop spans 14 amino acids. The data originate from a study of beta chain features in type 1 diabetes.

The sample was naive CD4+ T cells from blood. The gene calls are TRBV6-6 and TRBJ2-1; 7 bases fit TRBD1. This clonotype was obtained from a man between 18 and 29 years old in good health. CDR3 amino acids: CASSFQGEYNEQFF. The CDR3 region has the DNA TGTGCCAGCAGTTTCCAGGGGGAATACAATGAGCAGTTCTTC.